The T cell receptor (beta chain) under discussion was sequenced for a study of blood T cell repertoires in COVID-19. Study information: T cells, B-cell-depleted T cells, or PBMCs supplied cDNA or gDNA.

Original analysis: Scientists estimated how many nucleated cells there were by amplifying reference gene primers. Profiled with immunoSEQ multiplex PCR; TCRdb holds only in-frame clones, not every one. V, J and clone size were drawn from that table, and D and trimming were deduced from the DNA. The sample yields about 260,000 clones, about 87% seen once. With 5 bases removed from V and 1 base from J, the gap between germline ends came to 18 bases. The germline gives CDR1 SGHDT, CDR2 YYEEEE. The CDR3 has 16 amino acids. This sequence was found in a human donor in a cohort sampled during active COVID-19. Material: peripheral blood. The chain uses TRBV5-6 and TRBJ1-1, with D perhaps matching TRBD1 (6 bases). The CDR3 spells CASSNRLVQGNTEAFF. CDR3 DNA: TGTGCCAGCAGTAACCGACTGGTACAGGGGAACACTGAAGCTTTCTTT. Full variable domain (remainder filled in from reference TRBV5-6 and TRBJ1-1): DAGVTQSPTHLIKTRGQQVTLRCSPKSGHDTVSWYQQALGQGPQFIFQYYEEEERQRGNFPDRFSGHQFPNYSSELNVNALLLGDSALYLCASSNRLVQGNTEAFFGQGTRLTVV.